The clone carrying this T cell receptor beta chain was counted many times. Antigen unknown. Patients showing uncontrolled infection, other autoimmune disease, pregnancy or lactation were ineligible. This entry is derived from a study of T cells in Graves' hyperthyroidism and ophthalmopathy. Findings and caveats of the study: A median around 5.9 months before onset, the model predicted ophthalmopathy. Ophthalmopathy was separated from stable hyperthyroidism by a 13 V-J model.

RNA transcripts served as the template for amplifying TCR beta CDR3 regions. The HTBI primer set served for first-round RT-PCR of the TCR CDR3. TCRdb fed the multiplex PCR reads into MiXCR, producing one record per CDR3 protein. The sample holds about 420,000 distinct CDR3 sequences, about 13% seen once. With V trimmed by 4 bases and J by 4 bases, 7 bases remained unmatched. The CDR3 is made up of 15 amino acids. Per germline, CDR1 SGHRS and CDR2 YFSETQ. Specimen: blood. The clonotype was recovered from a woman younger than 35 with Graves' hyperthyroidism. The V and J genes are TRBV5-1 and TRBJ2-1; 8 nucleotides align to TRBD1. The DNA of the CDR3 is TGCGCCAGCAGCCATGGGGACAGGCAATACAATGAGCAGTTCTTC. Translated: CASSHGDRQYNEQFF. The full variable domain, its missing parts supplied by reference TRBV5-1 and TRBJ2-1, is KAGVTQTPRYLIKTRGQQVTLSCSPISGHRSVSWYQQTPGQGLQFLFEYFSETQRNKGNFPGRFSGRQFSNSRSEMNVSTLELGDSALYLCASSHGDRQYNEQFFGPGTRLTVL.